These 6 T cell receptor beta chains originate from one sample sequenced in a study of shared clonotypes between healthy human individuals. CD8 cells classed as naive were CD45RO-negative and positively selected for CCR7, excluding terminally differentiated effector memory CD45RA+ cells. Generated by immunoSEQ multiplex PCR, the TCRdb table keeps only in-frame clones and is missing some. The sample lists a few million clones, just over 90% occurring once. Source material: naive CD8+ T cells from PBMCs. Every receptor here comes from a man aged 18 to 29 in good health. Some clones in this sample may be carry-over from other donors' samples.

The CDR3 here is CASSPAGLASYEQYF. The CDR3 DNA reads as TGTGCCAGCAGCCCGGCGGGACTTGCCTCCTACGAGCAGTACTTC. This chain uses TRBV7-8 with TRBJ2-7; maybe TRBD2 (6 bases). V dropped 5 bases and J dropped 0 bases, with 14 bases sitting between them. The CDR3 covers 15 residues. CDR1 is SGHVS and CDR2 is FQNEAQ in the germline V gene.

The V call is TRBV7-8, the J call TRBJ2-5, with D unresolved. V lost 2 bases, J lost 4 bases, and 17 bases lay in between. Germline CDR1 is SGHVS and CDR2 is FQNEAQ. This CDR3 region has 16 residues. The CDR3 sequence is CASSLLVLGSGETQYF. CDR3 DNA sequence: TGTGCCAGCAGCTTATTGGTCTTGGGGTCCGGAGAGACCCAGTACTTC.

A single count supports this clone. This chain connects TRBV6-5 to TRBJ1-1; the D is unclear. Deletions cut 2 bases from V and 5 bases from J, with 18 bases between. Germline V lookup: CDR1 MNHEY, CDR2 SVGAGI. The CDR3 extends over 16 amino acids. Written as DNA, the CDR3 is TGTGCCAGCAGTTACACACCGGACGGCAGCAGGACTGAAGCTTTCTTT. This gives the protein CASSYTPDGSRTEAFF.

The V call is TRBV5-1, the J call TRBJ2-3; TRBD2 matches at 10 bases. Germline CDR1 SGHRS, CDR2 YFSETQ. V lost 9 bases, J lost 0 bases, and 10 bases stayed unmatched. The CDR3 extends over 16 amino acids. The CDR3 DNA follows: TGCGCCACCACAGTTGGGACTAGCGCCAGCACAGATACGCAGTATTTT. It is translated as CATTVGTSASTDTQYF.

The chain recombines TRBV19 with TRBJ2-1; TRBD1 matches 7 bases. The CDR3 length is 14 residues. V lost 6 bases, J lost 0 bases, and 2 bases stayed unmatched. In germline, CDR1 is LNHDA, CDR2 SQIVND (reference sequence). In nucleotides, the CDR3 is TGTGCCAGTAGCGGGACAGCCTCCTACAATGAGCAGTTCTTC. Translated: CASSGTASYNEQFF. Filled out from reference TRBV19 and TRBJ2-1, the complete variable domain reads DGGITQSPKYLFRKEGQNVTLSCEQNLNHDAMYWYRQDPGQGLRLIYYSQIVNDFQKGDIAEGYSVSREKKESFPLTVTSAQKNPTAFYLCASSGTASYNEQFFGPGTRLTVL.

The chain couples TRBV9 to TRBJ1-1; 9 nucleotides match TRBD1. Germline trimming cut 3 bases from V and 1 base from J; bases unmatched to any gene: 7. CDR3 length: 16 residues. Germline V gene lookup returns CDR1 SGDLS and CDR2 YYNGEE. This CDR3 is CASSAGDRATNTEAFF. The CDR3 DNA follows: TGTGCCAGCAGCGCTGGGGACAGGGCGACGAACACTGAAGCTTTCTTT.